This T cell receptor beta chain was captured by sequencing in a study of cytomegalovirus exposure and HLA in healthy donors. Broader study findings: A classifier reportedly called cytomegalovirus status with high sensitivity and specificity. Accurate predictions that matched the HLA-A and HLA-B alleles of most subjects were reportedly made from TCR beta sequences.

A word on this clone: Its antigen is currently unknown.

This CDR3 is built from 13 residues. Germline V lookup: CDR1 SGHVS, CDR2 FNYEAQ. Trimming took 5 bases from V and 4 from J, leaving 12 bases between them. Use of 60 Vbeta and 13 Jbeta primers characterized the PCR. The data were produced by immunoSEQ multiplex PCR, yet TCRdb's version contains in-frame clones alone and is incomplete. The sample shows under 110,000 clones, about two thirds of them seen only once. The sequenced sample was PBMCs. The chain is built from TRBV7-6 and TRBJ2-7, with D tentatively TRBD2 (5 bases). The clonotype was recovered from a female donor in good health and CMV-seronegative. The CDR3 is CASSPGMTYEQYF. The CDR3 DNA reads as TGTGCCAGCAGCCCCGGGATGACATACGAGCAGTACTTC.